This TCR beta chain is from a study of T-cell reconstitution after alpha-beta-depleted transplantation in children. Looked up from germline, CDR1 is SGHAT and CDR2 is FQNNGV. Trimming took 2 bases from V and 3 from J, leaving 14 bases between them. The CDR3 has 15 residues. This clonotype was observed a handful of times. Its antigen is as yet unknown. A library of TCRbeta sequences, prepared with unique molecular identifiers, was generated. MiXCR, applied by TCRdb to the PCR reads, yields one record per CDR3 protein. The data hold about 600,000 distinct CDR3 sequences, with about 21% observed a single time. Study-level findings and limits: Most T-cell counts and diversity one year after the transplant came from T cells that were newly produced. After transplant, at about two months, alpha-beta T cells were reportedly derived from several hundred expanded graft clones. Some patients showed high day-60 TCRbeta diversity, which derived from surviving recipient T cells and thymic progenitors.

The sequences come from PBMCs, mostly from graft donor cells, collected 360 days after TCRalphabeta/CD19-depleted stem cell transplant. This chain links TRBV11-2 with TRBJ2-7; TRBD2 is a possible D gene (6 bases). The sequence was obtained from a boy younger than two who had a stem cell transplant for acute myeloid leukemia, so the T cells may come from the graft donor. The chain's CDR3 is CASSLSGEEGYEQYF. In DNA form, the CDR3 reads TGTGCCAGCAGCTTATCGGGGGAGGAGGGCTACGAGCAGTACTTC.